These 12 T cell receptor beta chains were all obtained from the same sample, sequenced in a study of breast tumors, draining lymph nodes, adjacent tissues. A single record per CDR3 protein comes from TCRdb applying MiXCR to the multiplex PCR reads. The profile covers around 290,000 distinct CDR3 sequences, with around 30% appearing a single time and approximately 1% taken by the ten largest. The lymph nodes were axillary draining lymph nodes from breast cancer patients. Sequenced material: axillary lymph node tissue. The receptors here all came from a female donor with breast cancer. Some clones in this sample may be carry-over from other donors' samples.

This chain links TRBV15 with TRBJ2-5; 8 bases fit TRBD1. The V segment lost 1 base and the J segment 1 base; nucleotides outside the gene matches: 14. Per germline, CDR1 LNHNV and CDR2 YYDKDF (reference sequence). The CDR3 runs to 19 residues. DNA of the CDR3: TGTGCCACCAGCAGAGTCCCAGGGGGCTGGTCAGGGACCCAAGAGACCCAGTACTTC. It yields the protein CATSRVPGGWSGTQETQYF.

The CDR3 nucleotides read TGTGCCAGCAGGCCGACAGGCCGTGACCATGAGCAGTTCTTC. Its protein product is CASRPTGRDHEQFF. The chain combines TRBV6-1 with TRBJ2-1; D is perhaps TRBD1 (6 bases). This CDR3 is 14 amino acids long. The V gene's germline CDR1 is MNHNS and CDR2 SASEGT. The V gene lost 6 bases and the J gene lost 8 bases, with 17 bases spanning the gap.

This clonotype was found many times. The rearrangement links TRBV10-3 to TRBJ1-3; D ambiguous. The CDR3 is 15 amino acids. Per germline, CDR1 ENHRY and CDR2 SYGVKD. With 7 bases removed from V and 0 bases from J, the gap between germline ends came to 13 bases. This chain's CDR3 is CAIMPSHRSGNTIYF. CDR3 DNA sequence: TGTGCCATCATGCCGTCGCATCGCTCTGGAAACACCATATATTTT.

This clonotype was observed a single time. A read error may account for a junction end that differs from germline. The chain is built from TRBV7-7 and TRBJ2-1; 7 positions match TRBD1. This CDR3 is 15 amino acids long. In germline, CDR1 is SSHAT, CDR2 FNYEAQ (reference sequence). CDR3 sequence reads: CASSLSRGRHNEQFF. For the CDR3, the DNA is TGTGCTAGCAGCTTAAGCAGGGGGAGACACAATGAGCAGTTCTTC.

The CDR3, as DNA: TGTGCCAGCGGTGACAGGGGGGGCGAAAAACTGTTTTTT. Encoded protein: CASGDRGGEKLFF. V and J are TRBV6-5 and TRBJ1-4; 9 bases map to TRBD1. The V and J ends lost 8 bases and 8 bases, in that order; junction bases with no gene match: 6. CDR3 size: 13 residues. From germline, CDR1 is MNHEY and CDR2 SVGAGI.

This CDR3 reads CASSKTARGGTEAFF. In DNA, the CDR3 is TGTGCCAGCAGTAAGACAGCTCGGGGGGGCACTGAAGCTTTCTTT. This sequence joins TRBV6-6 and TRBJ1-1, with a possible D match to TRBD1 (5 bases). Germline lookup yields CDR1 MNHNY and CDR2 SVGAGI (reference sequence). V lost 5 bases and J 4 bases, leaving 17 bases between the germline ends. CDR3 size: 15 residues.

This clonotype has at least ten counts. The genes are TRBV19 and TRBJ2-1, with D possibly TRBD2 on 6 matching bases. Between the trimmed V and J ends, which lost 6 bases and 6 bases, there was a span of 21 bases. There are 16 residues in the CDR3. Germline V gene sequence: CDR1 LNHDA, CDR2 SQIVND (reference sequence). The CDR3 loop reads CASSNVGLQRTNEQFF. In nucleotides, the CDR3 is TGTGCCAGTAGCAACGTCGGACTACAGCGGACCAATGAGCAGTTCTTC. Using reference TRBV19 and TRBJ2-1 for the parts outside the CDR3, the full variable domain is DGGITQSPKYLFRKEGQNVTLSCEQNLNHDAMYWYRQDPGQGLRLIYYSQIVNDFQKGDIAEGYSVSREKKESFPLTVTSAQKNPTAFYLCASSNVGLQRTNEQFFGPGTRLTVL.

This clonotype appeared many times. This rearrangement joins TRBV12-5 to TRBJ2-7; D gene uncertain. Germline assignment: CDR1 LGHNT and CDR2 FRNRAP. The V end was cut by 6 bases, the J end by 3 bases, with 9 bases between. This CDR3 has 12 amino acids. CDR3 DNA sequence: TGTGCTAGTGGCCGAGACCGCTACGAGCAGTACTTC. Amino acids: CASGRDRYEQYF.

This clonotype was picked up many times. This chain joins TRBV19 and TRBJ2-1; D not certain. V lost 4 bases to trimming and J lost 9 bases, with 13 bases between them. The CDR3 consists of 13 residues. Germline CDR1 LNHDA, CDR2 SQIVND (reference sequence). The CDR3 coding sequence is TGTGCCAGTAGTACCCCGGGTGAGACTGAGCAGTTCTTC. It translates to CASSTPGETEQFF. Complete variable domain (other parts from reference TRBV19 and TRBJ2-1): DGGITQSPKYLFRKEGQNVTLSCEQNLNHDAMYWYRQDPGQGLRLIYYSQIVNDFQKGDIAEGYSVSREKKESFPLTVTSAQKNPTAFYLCASSTPGETEQFFGPGTRLTVL.

V and J are TRBV3-1 and TRBJ2-1, with a possible D match to TRBD2 (6 bases). CDR1 and CDR2 (germline): LGHDT, YNNKEL (reference sequence). The CDR3 length is 16 residues. With 2 bases removed from V and 0 bases from J, the gap between germline ends came to 11 bases. Here the CDR3 reads CASSQLPGSSYNEQFF. The DNA of the CDR3 is TGTGCCAGCAGCCAACTCCCCGGGAGCTCCTACAATGAGCAGTTCTTC.

This clonotype was detected ten times or more. Written as DNA, the CDR3 is TGTGCCAGCAGCATTGACACCCGCTCTGGAAACACCATATATTTT. It translates to CASSIDTRSGNTIYF. The rearrangement links TRBV7-2 to TRBJ1-3; D remains ambiguous. CDR3 length equals 15 residues. Looked up from germline, CDR1 is SGHTA and CDR2 is FQGNSA. V lost 5 bases to trimming and J lost 0 bases, with 11 bases between them.

This clonotype was picked up many times. J is TRBJ2-3 and V is TRBV19, with a possible D match to TRBD2 (5 bases). This CDR3 has 16 residues. V shed 2 bases and J shed 0 bases, with 12 bases lying between them. Germline CDR1 reads LNHDA; CDR2 reads SQIVND (reference sequence). In DNA form, the CDR3 reads TGTGCCAGTAGTATAACAGCGGCAACTAGCACAGATACGCAGTATTTT. Protein sequence: CASSITAATSTDTQYF.